These 7 T cell receptor beta chains originate from one sample sequenced in a study of shared clonotypes between healthy human individuals (TCRdb year 2020). Receptor libraries were prepared by the immunoSEQ multiplex PCR assay. TCRdb mirrors the immuneACCESS table, restricted to in-frame sequences. Some clones are absent from its copies; in checked studies, under half trace to an unresolved V gene, and the reason for the others is unknown. This sample is represented by over a million clones; about 74% of them were singletons. Together, the top ten hold nearly 1.5% of the sample. The sequencing input was memory CD4+ T cells sorted from blood. The cell subset or site label on this specimen signifies: CD45RA-negative fraction. The receptors come from a man between 18 and 29 years old in good health.

The V call is TRBV5-1, the J call TRBJ2-1; 7 bases match TRBD2. Germline V gives CDR1 SGHRS, CDR2 YFSETQ. V lost 3 bases and J lost 9; bases outside the gene matches: 12. This CDR3 has 15 amino acids. For the CDR3, the DNA is TGCGCCAGCAGCTCTAGCGGCGATCGTCCTGGTGAGCAGTTCTTC. This sequence encodes CASSSSGDRPGEQFF.

The chain employs TRBV7-2 and TRBJ2-2; D may be TRBD1 (6 bases). The CDR3 spans 12 residues. CDR1 and CDR2 (germline): SGHTA, FQGNSA. The V end was cut by 5 bases, the J end by 8 bases, with 9 bases between. In nucleotides, the CDR3 is TGTGCCAGCAGCCCCAGGGGTGGGGAGCTGTTTTTT. This gives the protein CASSPRGGELFF.

This clone was seen only a few times. This chain joins TRBV5-6 and TRBJ2-7, with 9 bases lining up with TRBD1. Germline V gene sequence: CDR1 SGHDT, CDR2 YYEEEE. There are 14 residues in the CDR3. The trim removed 4 bases at V and 9 bases at J, leaving 11 bases unmatched. The CDR3, as DNA: TGTGCCAGCAGCGCATCCGGGACAGGGTTGGGGCAGTACTTC. It specifies CASSASGTGLGQYF.

The J gene is TRBJ2-1, the V gene TRBV15; D is undetermined. Germline V gene data show CDR1 as LNHNV and CDR2 as YYDKDF (reference sequence). V shed 0 bases and J shed 4 bases, with 10 bases lying between them. The CDR3 consists of 15 residues. CDR3 DNA sequence: TGTGCCACCAGCAGAGATGTTGGTACATACAATGAGCAGTTCTTC. Translation gives CATSRDVGTYNEQFF. Supplemented by reference TRBV15 and TRBJ2-1, the full variable domain reads DAMVIQNPRYQVTQFGKPVTLSCSQTLNHNVMYWYQQKSSQAPKLLFHYYDKDFNNEADTPDNFQSRRPNTSFCFLDIRSPGLGDTAMYLCATSRDVGTYNEQFFGPGTRLTVL.

V and J are TRBV2 and TRBJ2-5; D is possibly TRBD1 or TRBD2 (5 bases each). The last part of the DNA fits TRBJ2-7 better; the J call may be wrong. This CDR3 comprises 14 residues. Germline values: CDR1 SNHLY, CDR2 FYNNEI. Here the CDR3 reads CASTPGKGSYEQYF. Written as DNA, the CDR3 is TGTGCCAGCACCCCGGGAAAGGGGTCCTACGAGCAGTACTTC.

The V call is TRBV6-1, the J call TRBJ2-3; 13 bases fit TRBD2. The V segment lost 4 bases and the J segment 4 bases; nucleotides outside the gene matches: 5. The germline gives CDR1 MNHNS, CDR2 SASEGT. This CDR3 comprises 16 residues. The CDR3 nucleotides read TGTGCCAGCAGTGCAACTAGCGGGGGGGCCCCAGATACGCAGTATTTT. Its translation: CASSATSGGAPDTQYF.

The J gene is TRBJ2-1, the V gene TRBV2; D possibly corresponds to TRBD2 (6 bases). The CDR3 loop spans 15 amino acids. CDR1 and CDR2 (germline): SNHLY, FYNNEI. V gave up 4 bases and J gave up 4 bases, with 14 bases separating them. As DNA, the CDR3 is TGTGCCAGCAGTGTCGGTGGGAGGAAATACAATGAGCAGTTCTTC. Translated, it gives CASSVGGRKYNEQFF. The variable domain in full, completed from reference TRBV2 and TRBJ2-1, reads EPEVTQTPSHQVTQMGQEVILRCVPISNHLYFYWYRQILGQKVEFLVSFYNNEISEKSEIFDDQFSVERPDGSNFTLKIRSTKLEDSAMYFCASSVGGRKYNEQFFGPGTRLTVL.